This T cell receptor (beta chain) is drawn from a study of blood T cell repertoires in COVID-19. The wider study: Sites in the United States, Italy and Spain provided acute and convalescent COVID-19 samples. Nucleic acid was either cDNA or gDNA, and it came from T cells, B-cell-depleted T cells, or PBMCs.

In the original analysis: Nucleated cell number was recorded as an estimate derived from reference gene primer amplification. Repertoires were generated with immunoSEQ multiplex PCR, while TCRdb's copy carries only in-frame clones and drops some. The DNA gave D and trimming, while V, J and clone size come from that table. The table shows about 250,000 clones, with 80% to 85% occurring only once. The CDR3 runs to 15 residues. The sequence derives from a man between 50 and 59 years old with active or convalescent COVID-19. The sample was peripheral blood. The chain links TRBV21-1 to TRBJ2-7; the table's D call, TRBD1, was not checked against the DNA. TRBV21-1 is marked as a pseudogene. CDR3 protein: CASSHQTGFFGEQYF. In nucleotides, the CDR3 is TGTGCCAGCAGCCACCAGACAGGGTTTTTTGGCGAGCAGTACTTC.